A selection of T cell receptor beta chains follows, all from one sample in a study of cytomegalovirus exposure and HLA in healthy donors. Data came from immunoSEQ multiplex PCR; TCRdb stores just in-frame clones and leaves some out. Among about 140,000 clones, 80% to 90% were seen once, and the ten largest hold 1.4% to 1.5%. Source material: PBMCs. These receptors were obtained from a woman under 40 in good health and CMV-seronegative. Both conserved end residues are part of each CDR3. The D gene is left open where the match is weak. Rows may omit the clone size; those that give it use once, few, many or a size class.

D,size,V,J,DNA,CDR3
TRBD2,few,TRBV5-1,TRBJ2-7,TGCGCCAGCAGAAAGCGGGGGGGCCCCTCCGAGCAGTACTTC,CASRKRGGPSEQYF
TRBD1,NA,TRBV10-3,TRBJ2-2,TGTGCCATCAGTGGACAGGGGAGCACCGGGGAGCTGTTTTTT,CAISGQGSTGELFF
NA,NA,TRBV5-1,TRBJ1-1,TGCGCCAGCATGTCGGGGATAAAGGACCTGAACACTGAAGCTTTCTTT,CASMSGIKDLNTEAFF
NA,NA,TRBV28,TRBJ2-7,TGTGCCAGCAGTGGGGGGGGCGGGGGAAACTACGAGCAGTACTTC,CASSGGGGGNYEQYF
NA,NA,TRBV21-1,TRBJ1-5,TGTGCCAGCAGCAAAGGACGGGGAAATCAGCCCCAGCATTTT,CASSKGRGNQPQHF
TRBD1,once,TRBV2,TRBJ1-4,TGTGCCAGCAGGAGTGTACAGGGGGGTAGTGGGGAAAAACTGTTTTTT,CASRSVQGGSGEKLFF
TRBD1,NA,TRBV27,TRBJ1-2,TGTGCCAGCAGTTCCTTGACAGGGTTGGGGGGCTACACCTTC,CASSSLTGLGGYTF
NA,few,TRBV28,TRBJ1-2,TGTGCCAGCAGCCTCGCGGAGATGGATGGCTACACCTTC,CASSLAEMDGYTF
NA,NA,TRBV20-1,TRBJ1-1,TGCAGTGCGAGTGGGGCCACTGAAGCTTTCTTT,CSASGATEAFF
TRBD1,NA,TRBV7-2,TRBJ1-4,TGTGCCAGCAGCTTAAGGTCCCTGCGACAGGGAGAAGAAAAACTGTTTTTT,CASSLRSLRQGEEKLFF
TRBD2,NA,TRBV9,TRBJ2-2,TGTGCCAGCAGCGTAGACTGGGGGGGCACCGGGGAGCTGTTTTTT,CASSVDWGGTGELFF
TRBD1,NA,TRBV5-4,TRBJ1-6,TGTGCCAGCAGCTTGTCGCAGGGGGCGGGTAATTCACCCCTCCACTTT,CASSLSQGAGNSPLHF
TRBD1,many,TRBV6-1,TRBJ1-5,TGTGCCAGCAGCTCAGGGGGAAGGCAGCCCCAGCATTTT,CASSSGGRQPQHF
NA,NA,TRBV6-5,TRBJ1-2,TGTGCCAGCAGTCGTAACAGGGCCAACTATGGCTACACCTTC,CASSRNRANYGYTF
TRBD2,NA,TRBV7-2,TRBJ2-2,TGTGCCAGCAGCCCCGGCGGGGGGACCGGGGAGCTGTTTTTT,CASSPGGGTGELFF
NA,NA,TRBV9,TRBJ1-5,TGTGCCAGCAGCGTAGATTCGTCTCAGCCCCAGCATTTT,CASSVDSSQPQHF
NA,NA,TRBV11-1,TRBJ1-2,TGTGCCAGCAGCTTAGGTGCAGATCAAAACTATGGCTACACCTTC,CASSLGADQNYGYTF
NA,NA,TRBV2,TRBJ2-3,TGTGCCAGCAGTGACACTTCCTTCACAGATACGCAGTATTTT,CASSDTSFTDTQYF
NA,few,TRBV11-2,TRBJ2-7,TGTGCCAGCAGCCCAAAGGGGGGGACGGATTCCTACGAGCAGTACTTC,CASSPKGGTDSYEQYF
NA,NA,TRBV2,TRBJ1-1,TGTGCCAGCAGTTCGGGGAGAGACACTGAAGCTTTCTTT,CASSSGRDTEAFF
NA,NA,TRBV4-1,TRBJ1-2,TGCGCCAGCAGCCAGGTTTCCGGGTCCTATGGCTACACCTTC,CASSQVSGSYGYTF
TRBD2,NA,TRBV5-4,TRBJ2-2,TGTGCCAGCAGCTCTGGGACTAGGAGGACTCGGGCCGACGGGGAGCTGTTTTTT,CASSSGTRRTRADGELFF
NA,NA,TRBV6-5,TRBJ1-1,TGTGCCAGCAGTTTTCGGTTCCTCGGGGGCACTGAAGCTTTCTTT,CASSFRFLGGTEAFF
NA,few,TRBV6-1,TRBJ1-6,TGTGCCAGCAGTGAAGCTAACAGGAATTCACCCCTCCACTTT,CASSEANRNSPLHF
TRBD2,NA,TRBV4-1,TRBJ2-2,TGCGCCAGCAGGATAGCGGGGGGCACCGGGGAGCTGTTTTTT,CASRIAGGTGELFF
TRBD1,NA,TRBV27,TRBJ2-7,TGTGCCAGCAGCTTGATTACCGCGGACAGGGCCTCCTACGAGCAGTACTTC,CASSLITADRASYEQYF